The next 23 T cell receptor beta chains were all read from a single sample in a study of T cell responses to AZD1222 COVID-19 vaccine. Libraries were prepared by immunoSEQ multiplex PCR; TCRdb keeps only in-frame clonotypes and omits some of them. The sample shows more than 50,000 clones, 75% to 85% of them seen only once. The specimen was peripheral blood, collected on day 0 of MenACWY control vaccination. Receptors originate from an adult in good health.

The chain links TRBV7-2 to TRBJ1-6; D unresolved. Germline-derived CDR1 and CDR2 are SGHTA and FQGNSA. Trimming took 4 bases from V and 4 from J, leaving 5 bases between them. CDR3 length: 13 amino acids. The CDR3 spells CASSSVYNSPLHF. The CDR3 coding sequence is TGTGCCAGCAGCTCGGTGTATAATTCACCCCTCCACTTT.

This chain joins TRBV7-9 and TRBJ2-7; D assignment may be TRBD1 or TRBD2 (6 bases each). The V gene lost 5 bases and the J gene lost 12 bases, with 26 bases spanning the gap. The V gene's germline CDR1 is SEHNR and CDR2 FQNEAQ (reference sequence). CDR3 length: 15 residues. The CDR3 DNA reads TGTGCCAGCAGCCCCGGACTTCAGGGGATGGGGGGCCCGTACTTC. Translating gives CASSPGLQGMGGPYF.

The CDR3 sequence: CASSKDELEGEAFF. CDR3 bases: TGTGCCAGCAGCAAGGACGAACTTGAGGGCGAAGCTTTCTTT. The chain employs TRBV7-2 and TRBJ1-1, with unresolved D. Germline CDR1 reads SGHTA; CDR2 reads FQGNSA. V lost 5 bases and J 8 bases, leaving 18 bases between the germline ends. The CDR3 consists of 14 residues.

The rearrangement uses TRBV30 and TRBJ2-2; no clear D. The V and J ends lost 5 bases and 7 bases respectively, with 14 bases between them. The CDR3 is made up of 13 amino acids. CDR1 GTSNPN and CDR2 SVGIG come from the germline V gene (reference sequence). CDR3 sequence: CAWEAQFDGELFF. CDR3 sequence (DNA): TGTGCCTGGGAGGCACAATTCGACGGGGAGCTGTTTTTT.

This chain uses TRBV13 with TRBJ2-1; 14 nucleotides align to TRBD2. Trimming at V came to 5 bases and at J to 0 bases, leaving 9 bases not matched to a gene. The CDR3 spans 19 residues. Germline V lookup: CDR1 PRHDT, CDR2 FYEKMQ (reference sequence). The CDR3 sequence is CASSLRTSGGPSSYNEQFF. CDR3 bases: TGTGCCAGCAGCCTACGGACTAGCGGGGGGCCAAGCTCCTACAATGAGCAGTTCTTC.

This chain uses TRBV29-1 with TRBJ1-2, with TRBD1 as a possible D gene (5 bases). V was cut by 7 bases and J by 2 bases, with 11 bases left in between. Germline V gene data show CDR1 as SQVTM and CDR2 as ANQGSEA. The CDR3 is made up of 12 amino acids. The CDR3 here is CSARDGNYGYTF. The CDR3 DNA sequence: TGCAGCGCACGGGACGGGAACTATGGCTACACCTTC. Supplemented by reference TRBV29-1 and TRBJ1-2, the full variable domain reads SAVISQKPSRDICQRGTSLTIQCQVDSQVTMMFWYRQQPGQSLTLIATANQGSEATYESGFVIDKFPISRPNLTFSTLTVSNMSPEDSSIYLCSARDGNYGYTFGSGTRLTVV.

The rearrangement joins TRBV7-9 to TRBJ1-3, with a tentative D call TRBD1 (5 bases). Trimming pared 0 bases from V and 0 bases from J, leaving 12 bases between. This CDR3 comprises 17 residues. The V gene's germline CDR1 is SEHNR and CDR2 FQNEAQ (reference sequence). As DNA, the CDR3 is TGTGCCAGCAGCTTAGCGCTAGGGGCGTACTCTGGAAACACCATATATTTT. It yields the protein CASSLALGAYSGNTIYF.

The rearrangement links TRBV29-1 to TRBJ2-5; 8 positions match TRBD1. In germline, CDR1 is SQVTM, CDR2 ANQGSEA. The ends lost 5 bases at V and 1 base at J; junction bases unmatched: 3. The CDR3 contains 13 residues. CDR3 DNA: TGCAGCGTTAAGGACAGGGTCCAAGAGACCCAGTACTTC. This gives the protein CSVKDRVQETQYF. The full variable domain, completed using reference TRBV29-1 and TRBJ2-5, is SAVISQKPSRDICQRGTSLTIQCQVDSQVTMMFWYRQQPGQSLTLIATANQGSEATYESGFVIDKFPISRPNLTFSTLTVSNMSPEDSSIYLCSVKDRVQETQYFGPGTRLLVL.

V usage is TRBV2 and J usage is TRBJ1-1, with TRBD1 matching 10 bases. The junction had 5 bases not matched to a gene; V was cut back by 6 bases and J by 4 bases. The CDR3 totals 14 residues. The V gene's germline CDR1 is SNHLY and CDR2 FYNNEI. CDR3 protein: CASRGTGVSTEAFF. The CDR3 DNA reads as TGTGCCAGCAGGGGGACAGGGGTGAGCACTGAAGCTTTCTTT.

The chain couples TRBV2 to TRBJ1-2, with TRBD1 identical over 9 bases. The CDR3 runs to 13 residues. Germline V gene data show CDR1 as SNHLY and CDR2 as FYNNEI. J gave up 4 bases and V 4 bases, and 1 base lay outside the gene matches. CDR3 sequence reads: CASSVDRGYGYTF. CDR3 nucleotides: TGTGCCAGCAGTGTGGACAGGGGCTATGGCTACACCTTC.

The CDR3 DNA follows: TGTGCCAGCAGCCAAGACACGAGGACAGGGACAATCGGCGGCTACACCTTC. This encodes CASSQDTRTGTIGGYTF. The chain carries TRBV6-2 or TRBV6-3 and TRBJ1-2; TRBD1 aligns across 8 bases. Germline lookup yields CDR1 MNHEY and CDR2 SVGEGT. V was pared by 6 bases and J by 8 bases, with 20 bases of the junction left unmatched. This CDR3 has 17 residues.

CDR3 in DNA: TGTGCCACCAGGGGTAGGGTTGGTGAAGCTTTCTTT. Its protein product is CATRGRVGEAFF. The chain couples TRBV19 to TRBJ1-1; D may be TRBD1 (6 bases). CDR3 length: 12 amino acids. Germline CDR1 reads LNHDA; CDR2 reads SQIVND (reference sequence). V was cut by 10 bases and J by 7 bases, with 16 bases left in between.

This rearrangement joins TRBV2 to TRBJ2-7, with 8 positions matching TRBD1. Germline V gene sequence: CDR1 SNHLY, CDR2 FYNNEI. CDR3 length: 14 residues. V shed 4 bases, J shed 3 bases, and the junction held 5 bases outside the gene matches. Here the CDR3 DNA reads TGTGCCAGCAGTGGGGGACAGGCGGTCTACGAGCAGTACTTC. This codes for CASSGGQAVYEQYF.

The CDR3 nucleotides read TGTGCCAGCCACGGGCCCAGGGGAAACGAGCAGTACTTC. Translation: CASHGPRGNEQYF. The gene calls are TRBV11-2 and TRBJ2-7, with a tentative D call TRBD1 (6 bases). Germline V CDR1 and CDR2: SGHAT, FQNNGV. The CDR3 contains 13 residues. Trimming left V 8 bases short and J 5 bases short, with 16 bases between.

The chain joins TRBV18 to TRBJ1-2, with D unresolved. Trimming left V 2 bases short and J 5 bases short, with 9 bases between. This CDR3 has 13 residues. Germline CDR1 and CDR2: KGHSH and LQKENI. The CDR3 here is CASSPFPEYGYTF. The CDR3 region has the DNA TGTGCCAGCTCACCATTCCCTGAATATGGCTACACCTTC.

The rearrangement uses TRBV6-5 and TRBJ1-1; no clear D gene. The CDR3 spans 14 residues. The ends were cut back, 5 bases at V and 2 bases at J, with 12 bases in the middle. Germline V lookup: CDR1 MNHEY, CDR2 SVGAGI. The CDR3 DNA follows: TGTGCCAGCAGTCAGGAGGGTTCAAACACTGAAGCTTTCTTT. Amino acid sequence: CASSQEGSNTEAFF.

The chain recombines TRBV6-1 with TRBJ2-5; 8 nucleotides line up with TRBD1. CDR3 length: 14 residues. Germline trimming cut 2 bases from V and 4 bases from J; bases unmatched to any gene: 3. Germline loops: CDR1 MNHNS, CDR2 SASEGT. The CDR3 is CASSENRGSETQYF. As DNA, the CDR3 is TGTGCCAGCAGTGAAAACAGGGGGTCAGAGACCCAGTACTTC.

This chain connects TRBV10-2 to TRBJ2-7; D is possibly TRBD1 (6 bases). This CDR3 has 14 amino acids. V was cut by 4 bases and J by 3 bases, with 13 bases left in between. The germline V gene has CDR1 WSHSY and CDR2 SAAADI. The CDR3 nucleotides are TGCGCCAGCAGTGGACAGGTCCGCTTCTACGAGCAGTACTTC. Its protein product is CASSGQVRFYEQYF.

The chain recombines TRBV21-1 with TRBJ2-5; the listed D gene, TRBD1, was not tested against the DNA. TRBV21-1 represents a pseudogene. The CDR3 covers 16 residues. The CDR3 loop reads CASSKAGTGAFGTQYF. The CDR3 bases are TGTGCCAGCAGCAAAGCCGGGACAGGGGCTTTTGGGACCCAGTACTTC.

V gene TRBV6-2 or TRBV6-3 combines with J gene TRBJ1-5; 7 bases line up with TRBD1. The CDR3 consists of 14 residues. V trimming: 2 bases; J trimming: 11 bases; junction bases outside the gene matches: 9. In germline, CDR1 is MNHEY, CDR2 SVGEGT. CDR3 sequence: CASSYDRESMAQHF. DNA for the CDR3: TGTGCCAGCAGTTACGACAGGGAGAGTATGGCCCAGCATTTT.

The chain recombines TRBV4-3 with TRBJ1-2, with D unclear. Germline V gene sequence: CDR1 LGHNA, CDR2 YSLEER. Trimming left V 0 bases short and J 4 bases short, with 15 bases between. The CDR3 has 16 residues. In DNA form, the CDR3 reads TGCGCCAGCAGCCAAGATCGGGGAGGGAGCCTCTATGGCTACACCTTC. Its translation is CASSQDRGGSLYGYTF.

This chain joins TRBV3-1 (or the pseudogene TRBV3-2) and TRBJ2-7, with D possibly matching TRBD1 (6 bases). In germline, CDR1 is LGHDT, CDR2 YNNKEL (reference sequence). The V and J ends lost 1 base and 7 bases respectively, with 11 bases between them. The CDR3 spans 13 residues. The CDR3 DNA reads as TGTGCCAGCAGCCAAGTACAGGGTGGGGAGCAGTACTTC. It translates to CASSQVQGGEQYF.

The chain combines TRBV10-3 with TRBJ2-7; 8 bases map to TRBD1. Germline loops: CDR1 ENHRY, CDR2 SYGVKD. J gave up 2 bases and V 6 bases, and 9 bases lay outside the gene matches. CDR3 size: 15 residues. The CDR3: CAIRTAGQATYEQYF. The DNA of the CDR3 is TGTGCCATCAGGACGGCGGGACAGGCTACCTACGAGCAGTACTTC.